The clone carrying this T cell receptor (beta chain) was observed at least ten times. These data originate in a study of T-cell reconstitution after alpha-beta-depleted transplantation in children. Germline V gives CDR1 WNHNN, CDR2 SYGVQD (reference sequence). V lost 0 bases and J 7 bases, leaving 10 bases between the germline ends. CDR3 length equals 13 residues. Preparation of the TCRbeta library used unique molecular identifiers. Each CDR3 protein gets one entry after TCRdb re-called the PCR reads with MiXCR. The sample gives 200,000 to 250,000 distinct CDR3 sequences, approximately 11% of which show up once; under 30% is in the top ten.

The input for sequencing was PBMCs, taken before TCRalphabeta/CD19-depleted stem cell transplant. The J gene is TRBJ2-7, the V gene TRBV10-1; tentative D call: TRBD2 (5 bases). This receptor was obtained from a child less than two years old with acute myeloid leukemia, due to receive a stem cell transplant. In nucleotides, the CDR3 is TGCGCCAGCAGTGAGTCAGGAGGAGGAGAGCAGTACTTC. It yields the protein CASSESGGGEQYF.